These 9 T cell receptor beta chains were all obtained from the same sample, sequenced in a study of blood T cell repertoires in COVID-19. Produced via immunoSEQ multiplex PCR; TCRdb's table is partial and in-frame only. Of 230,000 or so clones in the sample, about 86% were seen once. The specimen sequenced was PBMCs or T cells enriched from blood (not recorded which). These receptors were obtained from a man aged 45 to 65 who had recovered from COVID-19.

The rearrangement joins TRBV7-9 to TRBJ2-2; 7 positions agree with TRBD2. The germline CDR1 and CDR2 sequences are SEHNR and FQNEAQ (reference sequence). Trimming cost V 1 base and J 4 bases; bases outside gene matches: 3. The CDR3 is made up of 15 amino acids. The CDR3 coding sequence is TGTGCCAGCAGCTTAGGTCCGGGAGGCACCGGGGAGCTGTTTTTT. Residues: CASSLGPGGTGELFF.

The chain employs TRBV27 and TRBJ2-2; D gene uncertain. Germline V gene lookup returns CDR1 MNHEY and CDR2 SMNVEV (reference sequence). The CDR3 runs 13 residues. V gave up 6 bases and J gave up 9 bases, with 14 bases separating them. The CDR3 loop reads CASRPSPQWELFF. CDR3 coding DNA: TGTGCCAGCAGGCCGTCCCCTCAGTGGGAGCTGTTTTTT.

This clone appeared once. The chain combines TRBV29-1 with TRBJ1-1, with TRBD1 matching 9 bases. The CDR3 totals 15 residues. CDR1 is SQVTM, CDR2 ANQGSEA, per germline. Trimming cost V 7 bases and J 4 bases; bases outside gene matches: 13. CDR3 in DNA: TGCAGCGCCGCGACGGGGACAGGGTCGGGCACTGAAGCTTTCTTT. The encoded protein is CSAATGTGSGTEAFF.

The CDR3 nucleotides read TGTGCCAGCAGCCCTGTCGGGGGAGGGAGCTCTGGGGCCAACGTCCTGACTTTC. Translation: CASSPVGGGSSGANVLTF. The chain is built from TRBV7-3 and TRBJ2-6; 7 nucleotides align to TRBD2. The CDR3 is 18 amino acids. The germline CDR1 and CDR2 sequences are SGHTA and FQGTGA. Losses at the gene ends were 5 bases for V and 0 bases for J; bases not matched to a gene: 10.

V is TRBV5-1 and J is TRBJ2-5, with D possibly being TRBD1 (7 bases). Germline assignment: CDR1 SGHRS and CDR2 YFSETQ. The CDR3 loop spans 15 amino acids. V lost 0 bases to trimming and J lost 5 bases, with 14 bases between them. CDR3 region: CASSLGQGGRETQYF. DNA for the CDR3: TGCGCCAGCAGCTTGGGCCAGGGGGGTCGGGAGACCCAGTACTTC.

CDR3 DNA sequence: TGTGCCAGCAGCCCAGGGGGTCTTCAAGAGACCCAGTACTTC. Its translation is CASSPGGLQETQYF. This chain connects TRBV9 to TRBJ2-5; 7 nucleotides line up with TRBD1. The germline V gene has CDR1 SGDLS and CDR2 YYNGEE. The V segment lost 4 bases and the J segment 2 bases; nucleotides outside the gene matches: 5. The CDR3 covers 14 residues.

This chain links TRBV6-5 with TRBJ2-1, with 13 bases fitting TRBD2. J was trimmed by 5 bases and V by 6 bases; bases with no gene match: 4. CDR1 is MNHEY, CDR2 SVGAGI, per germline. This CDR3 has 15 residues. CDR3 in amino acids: CASRDGLAGDNEQFF. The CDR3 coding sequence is TGTGCCAGCAGAGACGGACTAGCGGGAGACAATGAGCAGTTCTTC.

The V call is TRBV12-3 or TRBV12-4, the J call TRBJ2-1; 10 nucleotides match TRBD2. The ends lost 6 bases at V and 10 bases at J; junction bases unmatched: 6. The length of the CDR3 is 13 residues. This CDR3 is CASSPSSGREQFF. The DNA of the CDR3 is TGTGCCAGCAGCCCATCTAGCGGGAGAGAGCAGTTCTTC.

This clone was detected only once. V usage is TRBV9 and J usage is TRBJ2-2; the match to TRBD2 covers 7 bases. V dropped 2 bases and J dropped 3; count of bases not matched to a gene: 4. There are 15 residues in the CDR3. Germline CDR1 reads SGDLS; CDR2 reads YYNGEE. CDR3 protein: CASSVSGDYTGELFF. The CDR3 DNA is TGTGCCAGCAGCGTCAGCGGGGACTACACCGGGGAGCTGTTTTTT.